The source of this T cell receptor beta chain is a study of blood T cell repertoires in COVID-19. Original methodology: The assay estimated nucleated cells by amplifying reference gene primers. The assay was immunoSEQ multiplex PCR, and TCRdb's table has in-frame clones only and misses some. Clonal size and the V and J genes are those of that table, whereas D and trimming came from the DNA. The table has around 130,000 clones, around 76% seen once. Germline CDR1 and CDR2: MDHEN and SYDVKM. This CDR3 is built from 12 residues. The V end lost 6 bases, the J end lost 4 bases, and 9 bases lay between the germline ends.

Sequenced material: peripheral blood. The rearrangement links TRBV28 to TRBJ1-2; tentative D call: TRBD1 (5 bases). The receptor's source is a human donor in a cohort sampled during active COVID-19. The CDR3 DNA is TGTGCCAGCAGGGGGCGCGGCTATGGCTACACCTTC. Its translation is CASRGRGYGYTF.